The entry below gives a single T cell receptor (beta chain) sequence along with its context. The sample is drawn from a study of control samples from healthy donors and cancer patients. Libraries were prepared by immunoSEQ multiplex PCR; TCRdb keeps only in-frame clonotypes and omits some of them. The sample carries over 100,000 clones, about 90% recorded once. CDR1 is SGHTA and CDR2 is FQGNSA in the germline V gene. The CDR3 is 13 residues long. Trimming took 4 bases from V and 7 from J, leaving 11 bases between them. This sequence joins TRBV7-2 and TRBJ1-5; D not resolved. The TCR was taken from a woman aged 50 to 60 in good health. Sequenced input: blood. The CDR3 region has the DNA TGTGCCAGCAGCTCCCAAAGCCGGCAGCCCCAGCATTTT. It yields the protein CASSSQSRQPQHF.